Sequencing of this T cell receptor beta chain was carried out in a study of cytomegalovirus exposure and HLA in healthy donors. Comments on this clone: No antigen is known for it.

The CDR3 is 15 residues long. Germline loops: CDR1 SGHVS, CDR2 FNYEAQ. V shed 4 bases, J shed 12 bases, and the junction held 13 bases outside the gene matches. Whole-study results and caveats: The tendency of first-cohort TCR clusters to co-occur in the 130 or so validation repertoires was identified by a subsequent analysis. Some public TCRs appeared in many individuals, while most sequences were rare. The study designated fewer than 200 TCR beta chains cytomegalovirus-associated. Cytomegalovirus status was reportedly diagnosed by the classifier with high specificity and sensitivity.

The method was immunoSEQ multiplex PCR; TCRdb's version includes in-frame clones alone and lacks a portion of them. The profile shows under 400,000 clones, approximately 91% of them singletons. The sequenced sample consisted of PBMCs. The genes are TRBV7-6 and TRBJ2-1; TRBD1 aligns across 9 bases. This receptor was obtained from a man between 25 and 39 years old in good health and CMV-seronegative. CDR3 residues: CASSSEPGQGLGQFF. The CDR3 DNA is TGTGCCAGCAGCTCGGAGCCGGGACAGGGTTTGGGGCAGTTCTTC.